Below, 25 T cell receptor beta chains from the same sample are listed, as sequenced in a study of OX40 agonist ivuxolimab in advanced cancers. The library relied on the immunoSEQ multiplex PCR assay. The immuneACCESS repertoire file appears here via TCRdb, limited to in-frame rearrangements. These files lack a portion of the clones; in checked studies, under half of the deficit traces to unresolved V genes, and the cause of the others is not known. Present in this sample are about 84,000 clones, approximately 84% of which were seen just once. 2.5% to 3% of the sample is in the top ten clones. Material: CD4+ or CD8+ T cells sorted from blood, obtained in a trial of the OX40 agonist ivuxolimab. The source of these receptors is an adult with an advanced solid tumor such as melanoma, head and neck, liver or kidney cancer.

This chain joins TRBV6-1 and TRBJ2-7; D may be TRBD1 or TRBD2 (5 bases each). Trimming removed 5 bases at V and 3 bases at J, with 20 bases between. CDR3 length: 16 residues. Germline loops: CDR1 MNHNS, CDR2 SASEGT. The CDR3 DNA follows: TGTGCCAGCAGTCAAGGGGAGCTCCCTACAATCTACGAGCAGTACTTC. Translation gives CASSQGELPTIYEQYF.

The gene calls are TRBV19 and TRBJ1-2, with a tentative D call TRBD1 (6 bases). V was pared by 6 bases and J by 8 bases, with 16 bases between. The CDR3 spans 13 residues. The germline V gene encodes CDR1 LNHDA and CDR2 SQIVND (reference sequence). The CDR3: CASRQGLSRGYTF. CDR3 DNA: TGTGCCAGTAGACAGGGATTATCGCGGGGCTACACCTTC.

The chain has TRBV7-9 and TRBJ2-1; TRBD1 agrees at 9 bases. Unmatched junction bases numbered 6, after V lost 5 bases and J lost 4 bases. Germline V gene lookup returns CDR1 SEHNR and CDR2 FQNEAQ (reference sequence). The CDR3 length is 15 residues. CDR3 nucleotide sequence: TGTGCCAGCAGCCCTCCGGGACAGGGATACAATGAGCAGTTCTTC. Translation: CASSPPGQGYNEQFF.

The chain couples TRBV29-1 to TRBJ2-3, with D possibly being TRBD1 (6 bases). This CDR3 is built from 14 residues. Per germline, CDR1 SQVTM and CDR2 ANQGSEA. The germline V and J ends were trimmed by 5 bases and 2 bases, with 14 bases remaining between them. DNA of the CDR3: TGCAGCGTTACTCGGACAGTGTCCACAGATACGCAGTATTTT. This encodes CSVTRTVSTDTQYF.

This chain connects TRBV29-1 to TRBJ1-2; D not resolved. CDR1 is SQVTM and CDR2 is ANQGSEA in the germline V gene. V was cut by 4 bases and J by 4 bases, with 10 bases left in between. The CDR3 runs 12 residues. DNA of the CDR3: TGCAGCGTTGGAGACGGGATCTATGGCTACACCTTC. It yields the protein CSVGDGIYGYTF.

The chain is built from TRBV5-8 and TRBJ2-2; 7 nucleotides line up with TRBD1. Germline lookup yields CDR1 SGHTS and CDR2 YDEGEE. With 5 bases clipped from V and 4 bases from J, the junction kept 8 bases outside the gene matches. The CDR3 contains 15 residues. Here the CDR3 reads CASSLRQGGTGELFF. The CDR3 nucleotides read TGTGCCAGCAGTCTGCGACAGGGCGGCACCGGGGAGCTGTTTTTT.

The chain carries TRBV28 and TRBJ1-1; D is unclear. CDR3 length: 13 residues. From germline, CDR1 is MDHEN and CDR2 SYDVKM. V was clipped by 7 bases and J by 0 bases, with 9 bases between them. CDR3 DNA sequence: TGTGCCAGCATTGGGAGTTTGAACACTGAAGCTTTCTTT. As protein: CASIGSLNTEAFF.

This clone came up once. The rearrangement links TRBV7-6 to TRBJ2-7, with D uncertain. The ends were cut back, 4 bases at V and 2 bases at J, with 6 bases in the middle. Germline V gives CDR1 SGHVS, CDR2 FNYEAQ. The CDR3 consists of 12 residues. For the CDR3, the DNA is TGTGCCAGCAGCTCTAAAGCCTACGAGCAGTACTTC. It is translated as CASSSKAYEQYF.

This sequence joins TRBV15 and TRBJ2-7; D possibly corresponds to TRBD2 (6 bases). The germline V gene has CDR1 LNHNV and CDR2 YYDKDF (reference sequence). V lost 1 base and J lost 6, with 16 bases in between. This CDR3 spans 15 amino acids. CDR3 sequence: CATSRGGGDLFEQYF. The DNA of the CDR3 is TGTGCCACCAGCAGAGGAGGCGGGGACTTGTTCGAGCAGTACTTC.

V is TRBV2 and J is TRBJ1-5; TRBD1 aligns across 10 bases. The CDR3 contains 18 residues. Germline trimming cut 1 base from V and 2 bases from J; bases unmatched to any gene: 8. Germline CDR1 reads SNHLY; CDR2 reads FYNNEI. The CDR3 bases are TGTGCCAGCAGTGAAGAACGATCCGGGACAGGGGGCAATCAGCCCCAGCATTTT. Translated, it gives CASSEERSGTGGNQPQHF.

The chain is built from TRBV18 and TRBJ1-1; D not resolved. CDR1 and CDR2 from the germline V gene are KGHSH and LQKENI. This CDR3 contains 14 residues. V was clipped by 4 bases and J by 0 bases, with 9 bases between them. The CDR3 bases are TGTGCCAGCTCACTCCGAGAAATGAACACTGAAGCTTTCTTT. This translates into CASSLREMNTEAFF.

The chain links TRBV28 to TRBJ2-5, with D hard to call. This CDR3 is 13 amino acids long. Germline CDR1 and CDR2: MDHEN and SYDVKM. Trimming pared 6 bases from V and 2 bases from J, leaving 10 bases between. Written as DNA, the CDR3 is TGTGCCAGCAGGCCCGTAACGCAAGAGACCCAGTACTTC. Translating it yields CASRPVTQETQYF.

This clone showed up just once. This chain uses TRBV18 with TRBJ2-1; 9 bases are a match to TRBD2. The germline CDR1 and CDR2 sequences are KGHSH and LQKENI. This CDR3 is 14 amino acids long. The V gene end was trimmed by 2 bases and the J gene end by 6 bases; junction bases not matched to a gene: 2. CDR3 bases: TGTGCCAGCTCACCAGGCGGGGGGGCCAATGAGCAGTTCTTC. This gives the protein CASSPGGGANEQFF.

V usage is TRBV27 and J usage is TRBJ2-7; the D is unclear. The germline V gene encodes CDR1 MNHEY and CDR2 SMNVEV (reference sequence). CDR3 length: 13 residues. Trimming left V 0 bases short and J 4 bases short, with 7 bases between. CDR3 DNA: TGTGCCAGCAGTTTATCGTTAGGGTACGAGCAGTACTTC. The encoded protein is CASSLSLGYEQYF.

CDR3 coding DNA: TGTGCCAGCAGCCGAGGGGGGCGGGGCACAGATACGCAGTATTTT. Translation gives CASSRGGRGTDTQYF. The chain combines TRBV7-2 with TRBJ2-3, with D perhaps assigned TRBD1 or TRBD2 (6 bases each). This CDR3 region has 15 residues. Germline-derived CDR1 and CDR2 are SGHTA and FQGNSA. V was clipped by 5 bases and J by 1 base, with 13 bases between them.

CDR3 amino acids: CASSRRGGPVTDTQYF. The CDR3 DNA reads as TGTGCCAGCAGCCGCCGAGGGGGACCAGTCACAGATACGCAGTATTTT. The chain employs TRBV7-2 and TRBJ2-3, with a tentative D call TRBD1 (6 bases). Germline V gene data show CDR1 as SGHTA and CDR2 as FQGNSA. This CDR3 contains 16 residues. Trimming removed 5 bases from V and 2 bases from J, with 17 bases in between.

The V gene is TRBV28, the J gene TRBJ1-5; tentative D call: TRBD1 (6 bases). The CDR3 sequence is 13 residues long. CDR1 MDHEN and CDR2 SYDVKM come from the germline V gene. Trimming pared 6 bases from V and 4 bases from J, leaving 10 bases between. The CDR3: CASSPRGNQPQHF. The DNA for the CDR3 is TGTGCCAGCAGCCCCAGGGGTAATCAGCCCCAGCATTTT.

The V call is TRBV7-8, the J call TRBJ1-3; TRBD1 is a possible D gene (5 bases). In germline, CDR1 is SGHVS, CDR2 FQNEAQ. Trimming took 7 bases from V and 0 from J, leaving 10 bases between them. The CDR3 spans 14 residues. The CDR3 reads CASMWGLSGNTIYF. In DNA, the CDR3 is TGTGCCAGCATGTGGGGACTCTCTGGAAACACCATATATTTT.

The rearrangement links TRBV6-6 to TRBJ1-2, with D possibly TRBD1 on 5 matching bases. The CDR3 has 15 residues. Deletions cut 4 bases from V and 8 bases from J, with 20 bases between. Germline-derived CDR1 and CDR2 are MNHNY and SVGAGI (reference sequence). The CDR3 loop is CASSFPSGLPGGYTF. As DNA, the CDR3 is TGTGCCAGCAGTTTCCCATCGGGGCTTCCTGGGGGCTACACCTTC.

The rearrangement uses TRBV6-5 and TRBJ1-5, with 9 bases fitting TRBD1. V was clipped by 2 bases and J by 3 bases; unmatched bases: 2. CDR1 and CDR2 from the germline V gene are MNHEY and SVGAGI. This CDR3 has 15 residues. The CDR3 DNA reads TGTGCCAGCAGTTACGGGGACAGGGTCAATCAGCCCCAGCATTTT. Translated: CASSYGDRVNQPQHF.

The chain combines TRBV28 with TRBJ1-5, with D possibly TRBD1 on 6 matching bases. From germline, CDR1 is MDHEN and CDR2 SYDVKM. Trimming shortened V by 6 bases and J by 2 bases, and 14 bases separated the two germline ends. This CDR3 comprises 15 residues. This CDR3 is CASSLTGLGNQPQHF. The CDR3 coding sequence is TGTGCCAGCAGCCTTACAGGGCTAGGCAATCAGCCCCAGCATTTT.

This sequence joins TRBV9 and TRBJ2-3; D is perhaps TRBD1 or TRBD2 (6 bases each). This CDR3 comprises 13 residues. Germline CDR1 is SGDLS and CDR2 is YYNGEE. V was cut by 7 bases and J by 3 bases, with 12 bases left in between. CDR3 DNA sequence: TGTGCCAGCTCGGAGGGGGAAACAGATACGCAGTATTTT. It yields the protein CASSEGETDTQYF.

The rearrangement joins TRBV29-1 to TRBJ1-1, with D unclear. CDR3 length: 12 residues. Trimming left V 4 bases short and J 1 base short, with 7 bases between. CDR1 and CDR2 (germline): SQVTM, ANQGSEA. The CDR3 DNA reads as TGCAGCGTTGGGAGGGAGAACACTGAAGCTTTCTTT. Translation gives CSVGRENTEAFF.

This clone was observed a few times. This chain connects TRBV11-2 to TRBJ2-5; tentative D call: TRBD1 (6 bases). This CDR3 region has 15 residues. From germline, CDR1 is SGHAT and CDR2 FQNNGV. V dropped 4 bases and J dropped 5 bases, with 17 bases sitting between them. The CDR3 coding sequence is TGTGCCAGCAGCTCAAGACAGGTGGGTCGGGAGACCCAGTACTTC. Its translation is CASSSRQVGRETQYF.

CDR3 amino acids: CASSPRGGHRDGGELFF. The CDR3 DNA is TGTGCCAGCAGCCCCCGAGGGGGGCACAGGGATGGCGGGGAGCTGTTTTTT. The gene calls are TRBV5-8 and TRBJ2-2, with D perhaps being TRBD1 or TRBD2 (6 bases each). CDR1 is SGHTS, CDR2 YDEGEE, per germline. This CDR3 is 17 amino acids long. Between the trimmed V and J ends, which lost 4 bases and 7 bases, there was a span of 23 bases.